The 32 T cell receptor beta chains presented below share a single source sample, sequenced in a study of blood T cell repertoires in COVID-19. Generated by immunoSEQ multiplex PCR, the TCRdb table keeps only in-frame clones and is missing some. The data contain a few hundred thousand clones, 80% to 90% of them singletons. The sample was PBMCs or T cells enriched from blood (not recorded which). The receptors were sampled from a middle-aged woman with acute COVID-19.

The V gene is TRBV5-4, the J gene TRBJ1-2; perhaps TRBD1 as D (6 bases). The ends were cut back, 0 bases at V and 4 bases at J, with 16 bases in the middle. The germline V gene encodes CDR1 SGHNT and CDR2 YYREEE (reference sequence). The CDR3 has 16 residues. The CDR3 coding sequence is TGTGCCAGCAGCTTGGAAGCGGGGGCCCTCCCCTATGGCTACACCTTC. It yields the protein CASSLEAGALPYGYTF.

The chain recombines TRBV2 with TRBJ1-2, with 7 positions matching TRBD1. V trimming: 5 bases; J trimming: 2 bases; junction bases outside the gene matches: 8. Germline assignment: CDR1 SNHLY and CDR2 FYNNEI. The CDR3 is 15 amino acids. The CDR3 here is CASSPLGQRNYGYTF. DNA of the CDR3: TGTGCCAGCAGTCCACTGGGACAGAGGAACTATGGCTACACCTTC.

The J gene is TRBJ1-1, the V gene TRBV3-1 (or the pseudogene TRBV3-2); D not resolved. Germline CDR1 and CDR2: LGHDT and YNNKEL (reference sequence). The CDR3 length is 15 residues. The ends were cut back, 0 bases at V and 4 bases at J, with 12 bases in the middle. CDR3 in DNA: TGTGCCAGCAGCCAAGAGGTGGCAGGCCTCACTGAAGCTTTCTTT. Translating gives CASSQEVAGLTEAFF.

The chain carries TRBV7-3 and TRBJ2-2, with TRBD1 matching over 7 bases. V lost 5 bases and J lost 0; bases outside the gene matches: 6. This CDR3 is built from 16 residues. Germline loops: CDR1 SGHTA, CDR2 FQGTGA. The chain's CDR3 is CASSPRQGTNTGELFF. DNA for the CDR3: TGTGCCAGCAGCCCCCGACAGGGAACGAACACCGGGGAGCTGTTTTTT.

This chain uses TRBV6-5 with TRBJ1-5; 7 nucleotides agree with TRBD1. The CDR3 totals 15 residues. V lost 6 bases and J lost 4; bases outside the gene matches: 9. Germline assignment: CDR1 MNHEY and CDR2 SVGAGI. The CDR3 loop reads CASRAGTVPNQPQHF. CDR3 bases: TGTGCCAGCAGGGCCGGGACAGTACCGAATCAGCCCCAGCATTTT.

The chain couples TRBV2 to TRBJ1-1; 10 bases are a match to TRBD1. Trimming cost V 6 bases and J 4 bases; bases outside gene matches: 5. From germline, CDR1 is SNHLY and CDR2 FYNNEI. The CDR3 has 14 amino acids. CDR3 DNA: TGTGCCAGCAGGACAGGGGGCGGTCGCACTGAAGCTTTCTTT. Translating gives CASRTGGGRTEAFF.

The V gene is TRBV7-6, the J gene TRBJ1-3, with D unclear. Germline V CDR1 and CDR2: SGHVS, FNYEAQ. The CDR3 is made up of 12 amino acids. V was pared by 8 bases and J by 1 base, with 6 bases between. CDR3 loop: CASRTSGNTIYF. CDR3 sequence (DNA): TGTGCCAGCCGTACTTCTGGAAACACCATATATTTT.

This chain uses TRBV10-1 with TRBJ1-2; 7 bases line up with TRBD1. Per the germline V gene, CDR1 is WNHNN and CDR2 is SYGVQD (reference sequence). V shed 10 bases, J shed 2 bases, and the junction held 10 bases outside the gene matches. The CDR3 consists of 14 residues. In nucleotides, the CDR3 is TGCGCCACCGTATCCGGAGGGGGCAACTATGGCTACACCTTC. Translation gives CATVSGGGNYGYTF.

The rearrangement joins TRBV5-1 to TRBJ1-2, with a weak D call TRBD1 (6 bases). With 5 bases removed from V and 3 bases from J, the gap between germline ends came to 17 bases. Germline assignment: CDR1 SGHRS and CDR2 YFSETQ. The CDR3 sequence is 15 residues long. In DNA form, the CDR3 reads TGCGCCAGCAGAGCGGACAGCACTACCTACTATGGCTACACCTTC. It translates to CASRADSTTYYGYTF.

The genes are TRBV18 and TRBJ2-3; 8 bases map to TRBD1. Germline V CDR1 and CDR2: KGHSH, LQKENI. The length of the CDR3 is 17 residues. Unmatched junction bases numbered 7, after V lost 0 bases and J lost 2 bases. The CDR3 nucleotides are TGTGCCAGCTCACCACCACGCAGGGGGCGCATCACAGATACGCAGTATTTT. Amino acid sequence: CASSPPRRGRITDTQYF.

The rearrangement links TRBV11-3 to TRBJ1-1; weak D call: TRBD1 (5 bases). V dropped 3 bases and J dropped 3 bases, with 11 bases sitting between them. The CDR3 loop spans 14 amino acids. Germline V gene lookup returns CDR1 SGHNT and CDR2 YENEEA. This CDR3 reads CASSLQGVDTEAFF. DNA of the CDR3: TGTGCCAGCAGCTTGCAGGGTGTGGACACTGAAGCTTTCTTT.

Concerning this clone itself: At one of its ends the junction is not consistent with the germline gene, which may arise from a read error. V is TRBV7-6 and J is TRBJ2-3, with D possibly TRBD2 on 8 matching bases. CDR3 size: 15 residues. The germline gives CDR1 SGHVS, CDR2 FNYEAQ. CDR3 region: CASSLAGTEADTQYF. The CDR3 coding sequence is TGTGCCAGCAGTTTAGCGGGGACAGAGGCAGATACGCAGTATTTT.

This clone was recorded at least ten times. The rearrangement links TRBV7-9 to TRBJ2-7; tentative D call: TRBD1 (6 bases). This CDR3 comprises 14 residues. Germline V gene lookup returns CDR1 SEHNR and CDR2 FQNEAQ (reference sequence). V was shortened by 5 bases and J by 2 bases, with 13 bases between the two germline ends. CDR3 nucleotides: TGTGCCAGCAGCCTCCCCGACAGGCCCTACGAGCAGTACTTC. Its translation: CASSLPDRPYEQYF.

The rearrangement uses TRBV4-1 and TRBJ1-2; D may be TRBD1 (5 bases). This CDR3 has 15 residues. Germline loops: CDR1 MGHRA, CDR2 YSYEKL. The ends were cut back, 0 bases at V and 7 bases at J, with 15 bases in the middle. CDR3 in DNA: TGCGCCAGCAGCCAAGAATTACGGGGGGTTTCTGGCTACACCTTC. It codes for CASSQELRGVSGYTF.

The table lists this clone with a few counts. CDR3 loop: CASSVTGGGTYNEQFF. CDR3 in DNA: TGTGCCAGCAGCGTAACCGGCGGGGGGACCTACAATGAGCAGTTCTTC. The chain links TRBV9 to TRBJ2-1, with TRBD2 matching over 8 bases. Looked up from germline, CDR1 is SGDLS and CDR2 is YYNGEE. The trim removed 1 base at V and 2 bases at J, leaving 5 bases unmatched. This CDR3 region has 16 residues.

A single count supports this clone. This sequence joins TRBV9 and TRBJ2-3; 10 positions agree with TRBD2. From germline, CDR1 is SGDLS and CDR2 YYNGEE. The trim removed 0 bases at V and 5 bases at J, leaving 9 bases unmatched. The length of the CDR3 is 17 residues. In DNA, the CDR3 is TGTGCCAGCAGCGTAGATATTCTAGCGGGAGCTAGAGATACGCAGTATTTT. Its translation is CASSVDILAGARDTQYF.

The V call is TRBV5-6, the J call TRBJ1-2; D perhaps matches TRBD1 (6 bases). With 5 bases removed from V and 8 bases from J, the gap between germline ends came to 22 bases. Looked up from germline, CDR1 is SGHDT and CDR2 is YYEEEE. CDR3 length equals 15 residues. DNA of the CDR3: TGTGCCAGCAGATGGCGAAGGCCAGGGGAGTGGGGCTACACCTTC. Translated: CASRWRRPGEWGYTF.

V is TRBV7-2 and J is TRBJ2-1; D possibly corresponds to TRBD1 (6 bases). The CDR3 runs to 15 residues. In germline, CDR1 is SGHTA, CDR2 FQGNSA. Between the trimmed V and J ends, which lost 6 bases and 6 bases, there was a span of 18 bases. As DNA, the CDR3 is TGTGCCAGCAGACTTGGACAGAAGTTCTCCAATGAGCAGTTCTTC. Encoded protein: CASRLGQKFSNEQFF.

The chain has TRBV2 and TRBJ2-3, with unresolved D. The CDR3 length is 13 residues. Trimming took off 8 bases at V and 0 bases at J, with 9 bases between the two ends. CDR1 SNHLY and CDR2 FYNNEI come from the germline V gene. CDR3 protein: CASGQRSTDTQYF. CDR3 sequence (DNA): TGTGCCAGCGGCCAGCGTAGCACAGATACGCAGTATTTT. Filled out from reference TRBV2 and TRBJ2-3, the complete variable domain reads EPEVTQTPSHQVTQMGQEVILRCVPISNHLYFYWYRQILGQKVEFLVSFYNNEISEKSEIFDDQFSVERPDGSNFTLKIRSTKLEDSAMYFCASGQRSTDTQYFGPGTRLTVL.

The chain combines TRBV5-1 with TRBJ2-6, with D perhaps matching TRBD1 (6 bases). Trimming shortened V by 1 base and J by 0 bases, and 11 bases separated the two germline ends. Germline V gene sequence: CDR1 SGHRS, CDR2 YFSETQ. CDR3 size: 17 residues. This chain's CDR3 is CASSLTGMGSGANVLTF. In nucleotides, the CDR3 is TGCGCCAGCAGCTTGACAGGGATGGGCTCTGGGGCCAACGTCCTGACTTTC.

The gene calls are TRBV4-1 and TRBJ1-1, with TRBD1 matching 10 bases. The CDR3 runs to 17 residues. With 0 bases clipped from V and 4 bases from J, the junction kept 8 bases outside the gene matches. Germline V lookup: CDR1 MGHRA, CDR2 YSYEKL. CDR3 nucleotides: TGCGCCAGCAGCCAAGATCTGAGACAGGGGGCAGGCACTGAAGCTTTCTTT. Protein: CASSQDLRQGAGTEAFF.

The chain carries TRBV4-2 and TRBJ2-4; tentative D call: TRBD2 (5 bases). Looked up from germline, CDR1 is LGHNA and CDR2 is YNFKEQ. The CDR3 spans 14 residues. Between the trimmed V and J ends, which lost 1 base and 6 bases, there was a span of 10 bases. CDR3: CASSQVTEGNIQYF. Written as DNA, the CDR3 is TGTGCCAGCAGCCAAGTAACCGAGGGAAACATTCAGTACTTC.

This chain uses TRBV28 with TRBJ2-5; tentative D call: TRBD2 (6 bases). V was clipped by 2 bases and J by 5 bases, with 15 bases between them. This CDR3 is 15 amino acids long. Germline V gene data show CDR1 as MDHEN and CDR2 as SYDVKM. CDR3: CASSLVFRAGETQYF. CDR3 bases: TGTGCCAGCAGTTTAGTCTTCCGGGCGGGGGAGACCCAGTACTTC.

The gene calls are TRBV7-9 and TRBJ1-1; TRBD1 aligns across 12 bases. This CDR3 contains 18 residues. V gave up 6 bases and J gave up 0 bases; unmatched junction bases: 11. From germline, CDR1 is SEHNR and CDR2 FQNEAQ (reference sequence). The CDR3 region is CASRHTGTGGFMNTEAFF. Here the CDR3 DNA reads TGTGCCAGCAGACACACCGGGACAGGGGGCTTCATGAACACTGAAGCTTTCTTT.

The chain links TRBV2 to TRBJ1-5; D remains ambiguous. The CDR3 spans 15 residues. Germline V CDR1 and CDR2: SNHLY, FYNNEI. V was trimmed by 3 bases and J by 7 bases, leaving 16 bases between them. CDR3 nucleotide sequence: TGTGCCAGCAGTGAGGACCGCATGGGAGGACAGCCCCAGCATTTT. Translating gives CASSEDRMGGQPQHF.

The chain links TRBV4-1 to TRBJ1-2, with D possibly TRBD1 on 5 matching bases. Germline CDR1 is MGHRA and CDR2 is YSYEKL. Trimming took 1 base from V and 8 from J, leaving 14 bases between them. The CDR3 consists of 14 residues. For the CDR3, the DNA is TGCGCCAGCAGCCAAGCCCCGGGGGTTGTCGGCTACACCTTC. Translating gives CASSQAPGVVGYTF.

The chain employs TRBV14 and TRBJ2-7; weak D call: TRBD2 (5 bases). The length of the CDR3 is 15 residues. Trimming removed 1 base from V and 4 bases from J, with 14 bases in between. Germline V gene sequence: CDR1 SGHDN, CDR2 FVKESK. The CDR3: CASSQVGGPKYEQYF. For the CDR3, the DNA is TGTGCCAGCAGCCAAGTAGGAGGACCCAAGTACGAGCAGTACTTC.

The rearrangement joins TRBV5-3 to TRBJ1-5, with a possible D match to TRBD1 (6 bases). TRBV5-3 has ORF status, its function being uncertain. V was cut by 8 bases and J by 4 bases, with 16 bases left in between. This CDR3 has 14 amino acids. The CDR3 coding sequence is TGTGCCAGGCCGACCGGGACACCTAATCAGCCCCAGCATTTT. It codes for CARPTGTPNQPQHF.

V and J are TRBV7-3 and TRBJ2-6; TRBD1 aligns across 7 bases. Germline lookup yields CDR1 SGHTA and CDR2 FQGTGA. The CDR3 has 17 amino acids. The V gene end was trimmed by 5 bases and the J gene end by 2 bases; junction bases not matched to a gene: 9. The DNA for the CDR3 is TGTGCCAGCAGCGTCTGGAAAGGGGGCACTGGGGCCAACGTCCTGACTTTC. It encodes CASSVWKGGTGANVLTF.

The chain couples TRBV11-2 to TRBJ2-3; TRBD2 matches at 11 bases. With 3 bases clipped from V and 9 bases from J, the junction kept 8 bases outside the gene matches. Germline lookup yields CDR1 SGHAT and CDR2 FQNNGV. The CDR3 is made up of 15 amino acids. The CDR3 here is CASSFSGRAWGTQYF. The CDR3 DNA reads as TGTGCCAGCAGCTTTAGCGGGAGGGCCTGGGGGACGCAGTATTTT. Full variable domain (missing parts from reference TRBV11-2 and TRBJ2-3): EAGVAQSPRYKIIEKRQSVAFWCNPISGHATLYWYQQILGQGPKLLIQFQNNGVVDDSQLPKDRFSAERLKGVDSTLKIQPAKLEDSAVYLCASSFSGRAWGTQYFGPGTRLTVL.

This chain connects TRBV7-2 to TRBJ2-1; maybe TRBD2 (6 bases). CDR3 length: 15 amino acids. The germline gives CDR1 SGHTA, CDR2 FQGNSA. V lost 0 bases and J 5 bases, leaving 11 bases between the germline ends. The CDR3 sequence is CASSLAVGGHNEQFF. The CDR3 bases are TGTGCCAGCAGCTTAGCTGTGGGAGGACACAATGAGCAGTTCTTC. Combining the CDR3 with reference TRBV7-2 and TRBJ2-1 gives the whole variable domain GAGVSQSPSNKVTEKGKDVELRCDPISGHTALYWYRQSLGQGLEFLIYFQGNSAPDKSGLPSDRFSAERTGGSVSTLTIQRTQQEDSAVYLCASSLAVGGHNEQFFGPGTRLTVL.

V gene TRBV11-2 combines with J gene TRBJ1-1; D is possibly TRBD1 (5 bases). CDR1 and CDR2 from the germline V gene are SGHAT and FQNNGV. The CDR3 consists of 15 residues. The V end was cut by 2 bases, the J end by 0 bases, with 10 bases between. This chain's CDR3 is CASSLRGVLNTEAFF. The DNA of the CDR3 is TGTGCCAGCAGCTTACGGGGGGTATTGAACACTGAAGCTTTCTTT.